The 20 T cell receptor beta chains reported below all come from one sample, sequenced in a study of blood T cells in healthy people across ages. The authors ran a second PCR of 7 to 11 cycles using a sample-barcoded 5' primer and a J-beta primer mix. TCRdb re-analysed the 5' RACE reads in MiXCR, keeping a single row per CDR3 protein. This table has around 1,700,000 distinct CDR3 sequences, about 30% appearing once. The specimen was blood. These receptors originate from a woman aged 30 to 39 in good health.

CDR3 protein: CSARERGKAGNTIYF. CDR3 DNA: TGCAGTGCTAGAGAGAGAGGGAAGGCTGGAAACACCATATATTTT. The chain carries TRBV20-1 and TRBJ1-3; no definite D call. This CDR3 comprises 15 residues. Trimming cost V 0 bases and J 2 bases, with 11 bases left between them. Germline CDR1 DFQATT, CDR2 SNEGSKA (reference sequence).

J is TRBJ2-4 and V is TRBV21-1; TRBD1, the D gene given by the table, was not confirmed from the DNA. TRBV21-1 is a pseudogene. The CDR3 has 12 amino acids. CDR3 amino acids: CVKRQGAWEQYF. CDR3 nucleotides: TGTGTCAAGCGACAGGGGGCTTGGGAGCAGTACTTC.

V gene TRBV20-1 combines with J gene TRBJ2-3; 8 nucleotides agree with TRBD2. This CDR3 has 16 residues. The J segment lost 5 bases and the V segment lost 0 bases, leaving 10 bases of the junction unmatched. Germline V gene sequence: CDR1 DFQATT, CDR2 SNEGSKA (reference sequence). The CDR3 protein is CSARDLGSGSGDTQYF. The CDR3 bases are TGCAGTGCTAGAGACCTTGGGAGCGGGAGTGGAGATACGCAGTATTTT.

The chain combines TRBV15 with TRBJ2-5; no clear D. The germline CDR1 and CDR2 sequences are LNHNV and YYDKDF (reference sequence). V lost 0 bases, J lost 11 bases, and 19 bases lay in between. This CDR3 has 15 amino acids. In DNA form, the CDR3 reads TGTGCCACCAGCAGAGAGGTGGGGTGGGAAGAGGCACAGTACTTC. Its translation is CATSREVGWEEAQYF. Variable domain in full (rest from reference TRBV15 and TRBJ2-5): DAMVIQNPRYQVTQFGKPVTLSCSQTLNHNVMYWYQQKSSQAPKLLFHYYDKDFNNEADTPDNFQSRRPNTSFCFLDIRSPGLGDTAMYLCATSREVGWEEAQYFGPGTRLLVL.

There are a few counts of this clonotype. The CDR3 loop is CASSSVGVYTDTQYF. CDR3 nucleotides: TGCGCCAGCAGCTCGGTGGGAGTGTACACAGATACGCAGTATTTT. J is TRBJ2-3 and V is TRBV5-1; a weak D match, TRBD2 (5 bases). Germline V CDR1 and CDR2: SGHRS, YFSETQ. The CDR3 covers 15 residues. The V end lost 3 bases, the J end lost 2 bases, and 13 bases lay between the germline ends.

This clonotype was counted many times. This chain links TRBV2 with TRBJ1-2; unclear D gene. The V end lost 8 bases, the J end lost 1 base, and 11 bases lay between the germline ends. The CDR3 runs to 13 residues. CDR1 SNHLY and CDR2 FYNNEI come from the germline V gene. CDR3 sequence (DNA): TGTGCCAGCCGTTGGGAGATTAACTATGGCTACACCTTC. This gives the protein CASRWEINYGYTF.

Concerning this clonotype: Possible read error: a much larger clone is one base away. The V and J genes are TRBV7-9 and TRBJ1-5; TRBD1 might be the D (5 bases). CDR3 size: 14 residues. Trimming left V 4 bases short and J 1 base short, with 8 bases between. The V gene's germline CDR1 is SEHNR and CDR2 FQNEAQ (reference sequence). The CDR3 spells CASSWAGSNQPQHF. CDR3 bases: TGTGCCAGCAGCTGGGCAGGGAGCAATCAGCCCCAGCATTTT.

This clonotype was detected ten times or more. J is TRBJ2-7 and V is TRBV29-1; 7 bases agree with TRBD2. CDR1 is SQVTM, CDR2 ANQGSEA, per germline. This CDR3 has 12 amino acids. V gave up 8 bases and J gave up 0 bases; unmatched junction bases: 4. DNA of the CDR3: TGCAGCACAGCGGGGAGCTCCTACGAGCAGTACTTC. Amino acid sequence: CSTAGSSYEQYF.

As regards this clonotype: Its ends do not fully match the called genes, so a read error is possible. The DNA for the CDR3 is TGTGCCGGCAGCTTGATAGGACAGGGTGGCGAGCAGTACTTC. Protein product: CAGSLIGQGGEQYF. The rearrangement links TRBV11-3 to TRBJ2-7, with TRBD1 identical over 8 bases. This CDR3 is 14 amino acids long. The germline V gene encodes CDR1 SGHNT and CDR2 YENEEA.

This clonotype was counted only a few times. The J gene is TRBJ2-1, the V gene TRBV6-5; D is ambiguous. Matching the DNA end better, TRBJ2-7 makes the J call doubtful. This CDR3 has 15 residues. The V gene's germline CDR1 is MNHEY and CDR2 SVGAGI. This CDR3 is CASSGSLSSYNEQYF. In DNA form, the CDR3 reads TGTGCCAGCAGTGGCTCTTTAAGCTCCTACAATGAGCAGTACTTC.

The chain combines TRBV5-1 with TRBJ1-1; D gene uncertain. This CDR3 contains 12 residues. V was cut by 3 bases and J by 5 bases, with 8 bases left in between. Germline CDR1 is SGHRS and CDR2 is YFSETQ. CDR3 nucleotides: TGCGCCAGCAGCTCGATTTCGACTGAAGCTTTCTTT. It translates to CASSSISTEAFF.

The chain has TRBV28 and TRBJ2-3; D gene uncertain. This CDR3 contains 13 residues. Germline CDR1 reads MDHEN; CDR2 reads SYDVKM. Between the trimmed V and J ends, which lost 5 bases and 1 base, there was a span of 7 bases. The CDR3 region is CASSVHRTDTQYF. CDR3 bases: TGTGCCAGCAGTGTCCATCGCACAGATACGCAGTATTTT.

This clonotype was observed a few times. The chain has TRBV4-3 and TRBJ2-3; 7 bases line up with TRBD2. The V gene end was trimmed by 3 bases and the J gene end by 4 bases; junction bases not matched to a gene: 10. This CDR3 is 16 amino acids long. CDR1 is LGHNA, CDR2 YSLEER, per germline. The CDR3 nucleotides read TGCGCCAGCAGCCAGGAACTAGCGCCCGAGGCAGATACGCAGTATTTT. Translation: CASSQELAPEADTQYF.

The CDR3 region is CASSLFGGESNTGELFF. The CDR3 DNA is TGTGCCAGCAGCTTATTCGGGGGTGAATCGAACACCGGGGAGCTGTTTTTT. This chain uses TRBV11-3 with TRBJ2-2, with a weak D call TRBD2 (6 bases). Germline CDR1 reads SGHNT; CDR2 reads YENEEA. CDR3 length: 17 residues. V lost 2 bases to trimming and J lost 0 bases, with 13 bases between them.

This clonotype was found many times. This sequence joins TRBV6-5 and TRBJ2-6; the D is unclear. The V end lost 0 bases, the J end lost 0 bases, and 6 bases lay between the germline ends. CDR1 and CDR2 (germline): MNHEY, SVGAGI. The CDR3 runs 16 residues. The CDR3 sequence: CASSYSPFSGANVLTF. CDR3 sequence (DNA): TGTGCCAGCAGTTACTCGCCCTTCTCTGGGGCCAACGTCCTGACTTTC.

The chain has TRBV29-1 and TRBJ2-5; no clear D gene. V lost 3 bases to trimming and J lost 13 bases, with 12 bases between them. The CDR3 runs 10 residues. Per the germline V gene, CDR1 is SQVTM and CDR2 is ANQGSEA. This CDR3 is CSVDSKAPYF. CDR3 bases: TGCAGCGTTGACTCAAAAGCCCCGTACTTC.

A note on this clonotype: Just one base apart from a much larger clone, this may be a read error. V usage is TRBV29-1 and J usage is TRBJ2-5; 8 bases map to TRBD2. Germline-derived CDR1 and CDR2 are SQVTM and ANQGSEA. The CDR3 has 14 amino acids. CDR3 DNA: TGCGGCGTGACCCGGGGGGGTTTGCAAGAGACCCAGTACTTC. It specifies CGVTRGGLQETQYF.

This clonotype has ten or more counts. The rearrangement uses TRBV10-3 and TRBJ1-1; D not certain. This CDR3 is built from 13 residues. CDR1 is ENHRY and CDR2 is SYGVKD in the germline V gene. V was shortened by 6 bases and J by 7 bases, with 15 bases between the two germline ends. DNA of the CDR3: TGTGCCATCAGCGCGGCCGATAACTTTGAAGCTTTCTTT. This codes for CAISAADNFEAFF.

This chain joins TRBV7-8 and TRBJ1-2; 8 nucleotides match TRBD1. This CDR3 is built from 15 residues. With V trimmed by 5 bases and J by 4 bases, 9 bases remained unmatched. The germline V gene has CDR1 SGHVS and CDR2 FQNEAQ. The CDR3 bases are TGTGCCAGCAGCCGATACCGGACAGGGACCTATGGCTACACCTTC. This sequence encodes CASSRYRTGTYGYTF.

This clonotype was recorded at least ten times. This chain links TRBV29-1 with TRBJ2-1; no reliable D call. The CDR3 is 9 residues long. V gave up 5 bases and J gave up 13 bases, with 9 bases separating them. Germline V CDR1 and CDR2: SQVTM, ANQGSEA. CDR3 region: CSVMANQFF. The CDR3 DNA reads TGCAGCGTTATGGCAAATCAGTTCTTC.